The subject of this entry is one T cell receptor (beta chain). The germline gene is not matched at one end of the junction; a read error may be the cause. Through a sample-barcoded 5' primer and a J-beta primer mix, a second PCR was run for roughly 7 to 12 cycles. Each cDNA molecule received a tag from a template-switch adaptor that had 12 random nucleotides. Per-sample output comprised a minimum of 3 million paired-end reads containing CDR3. From the 5' RACE reads, TCRdb called clonotypes with MiXCR, one entry per CDR3 protein. Of about 970,000 distinct CDR3 sequences listed, 45% to 60% were seen once; the top ten hold around 21%. The germline gives CDR1 ENHRY, CDR2 SYGVKD. There are 14 residues in the CDR3. Collection of around 9.3 milliliters of peripheral blood was performed for each donor. This sample was included in a study of blood T cells in healthy people across ages.

The TCR originated in a woman aged 55-70 years in good health. The sequenced sample consisted of blood. V is TRBV10-3 and J is TRBJ2-5, with a weak D call TRBD2 (5 bases). The CDR3 nucleotides read TGTGCCACCAGTGGGAGTAGGGATCGAGAGACCCAGTACTTC. It specifies CATSGSRDRETQYF.